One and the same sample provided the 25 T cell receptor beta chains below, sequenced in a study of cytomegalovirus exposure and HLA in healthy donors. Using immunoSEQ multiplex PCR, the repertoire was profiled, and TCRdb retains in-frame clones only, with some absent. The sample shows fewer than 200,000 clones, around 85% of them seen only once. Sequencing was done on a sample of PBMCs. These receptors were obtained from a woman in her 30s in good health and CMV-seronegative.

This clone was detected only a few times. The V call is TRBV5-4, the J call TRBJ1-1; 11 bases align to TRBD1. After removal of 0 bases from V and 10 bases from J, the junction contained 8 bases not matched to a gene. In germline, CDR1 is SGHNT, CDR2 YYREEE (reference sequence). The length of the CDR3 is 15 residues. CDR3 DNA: TGTGCCAGCAGCTTGGCAGGACAGGGGGCGCGGGGAGCTTTCTTT. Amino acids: CASSLAGQGARGAFF.

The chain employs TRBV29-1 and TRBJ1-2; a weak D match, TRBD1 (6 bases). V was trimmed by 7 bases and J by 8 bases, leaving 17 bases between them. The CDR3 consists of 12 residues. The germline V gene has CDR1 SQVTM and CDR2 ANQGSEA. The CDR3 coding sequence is TGCAGCGCTGGGCAGGGGCAAGGCGGCTACACCTTC. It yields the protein CSAGQGQGGYTF.

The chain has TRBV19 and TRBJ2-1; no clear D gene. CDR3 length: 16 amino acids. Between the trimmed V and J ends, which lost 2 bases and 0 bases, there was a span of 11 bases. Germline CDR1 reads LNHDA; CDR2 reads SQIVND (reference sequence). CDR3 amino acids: CASSISSRSSYNEQFF. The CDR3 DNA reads TGTGCCAGTAGTATATCGAGCCGAAGCTCCTACAATGAGCAGTTCTTC.

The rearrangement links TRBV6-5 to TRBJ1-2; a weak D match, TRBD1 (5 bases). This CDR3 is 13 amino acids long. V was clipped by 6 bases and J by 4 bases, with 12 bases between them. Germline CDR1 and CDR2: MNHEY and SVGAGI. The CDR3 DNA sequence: TGTGCCAGCAGCAGGGACGGGACCTATGGCTACACCTTC. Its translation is CASSRDGTYGYTF.

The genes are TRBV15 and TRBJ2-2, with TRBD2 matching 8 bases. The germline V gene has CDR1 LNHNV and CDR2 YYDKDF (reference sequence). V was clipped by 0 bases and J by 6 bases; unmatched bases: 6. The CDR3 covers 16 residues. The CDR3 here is CATSREGAGDAGELFF. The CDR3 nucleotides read TGTGCCACCAGCAGAGAGGGAGCGGGAGACGCCGGGGAGCTGTTTTTT.

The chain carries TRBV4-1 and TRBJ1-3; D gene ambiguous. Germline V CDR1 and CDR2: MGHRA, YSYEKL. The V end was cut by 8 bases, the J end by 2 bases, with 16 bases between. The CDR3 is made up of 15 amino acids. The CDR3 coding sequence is TGCGCCAGCGGTAGGGCGGTCGGCGCTGGAAACACCATATATTTT. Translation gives CASGRAVGAGNTIYF.

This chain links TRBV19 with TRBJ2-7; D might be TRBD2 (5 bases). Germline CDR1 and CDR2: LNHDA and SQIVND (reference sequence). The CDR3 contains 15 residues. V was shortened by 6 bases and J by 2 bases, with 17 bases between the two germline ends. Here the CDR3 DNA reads TGTGCCAGTAGCACCCCCTCGGGGTCTGCCTACGAGCAGTACTTC. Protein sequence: CASSTPSGSAYEQYF.

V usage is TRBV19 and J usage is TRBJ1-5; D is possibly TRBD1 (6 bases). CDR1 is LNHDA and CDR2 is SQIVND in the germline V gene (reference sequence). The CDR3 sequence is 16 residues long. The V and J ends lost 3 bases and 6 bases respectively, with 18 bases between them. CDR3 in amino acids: CASSISHTGSGQPQHF. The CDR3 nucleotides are TGTGCCAGTAGTATCTCCCACACAGGGAGTGGTCAGCCCCAGCATTTT.

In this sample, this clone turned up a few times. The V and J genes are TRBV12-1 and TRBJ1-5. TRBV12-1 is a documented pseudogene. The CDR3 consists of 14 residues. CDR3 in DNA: TGTGCCAGCAGCTCCGCCGGGTTCAATCAGCCCCAGCATTTT. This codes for CASSSAGFNQPQHF.

The CDR3 nucleotides read TGTGCCAGCCGGCCGGGGACAGGTACCGGGGAGCTGTTTTTT. This encodes CASRPGTGTGELFF. The chain employs TRBV9 and TRBJ2-2, with 8 bases that match TRBD1. Per the germline V gene, CDR1 is SGDLS and CDR2 is YYNGEE. V lost 7 bases and J lost 5; bases outside the gene matches: 7. The CDR3 has 14 residues.

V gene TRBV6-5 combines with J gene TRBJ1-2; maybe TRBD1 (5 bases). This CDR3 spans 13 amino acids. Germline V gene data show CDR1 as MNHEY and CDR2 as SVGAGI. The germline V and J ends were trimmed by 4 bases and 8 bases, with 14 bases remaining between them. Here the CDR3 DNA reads TGTGCCAGCAGTTCGGGACTCTCCTCGGGCTACACCTTC. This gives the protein CASSSGLSSGYTF.

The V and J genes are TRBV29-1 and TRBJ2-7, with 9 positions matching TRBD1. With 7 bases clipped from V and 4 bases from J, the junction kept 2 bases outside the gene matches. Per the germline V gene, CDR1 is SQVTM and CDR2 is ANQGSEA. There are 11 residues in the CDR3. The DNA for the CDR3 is TGCAGCGGGACAGGGGCGTACGAGCAGTACTTC. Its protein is CSGTGAYEQYF.

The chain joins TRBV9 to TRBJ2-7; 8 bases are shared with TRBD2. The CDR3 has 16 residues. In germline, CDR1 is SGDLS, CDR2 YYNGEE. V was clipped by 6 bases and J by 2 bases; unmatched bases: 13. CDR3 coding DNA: TGTGCCAGCAAAGGCAAGCGGGGGCATGGAACCTACGAGCAGTACTTC. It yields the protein CASKGKRGHGTYEQYF.

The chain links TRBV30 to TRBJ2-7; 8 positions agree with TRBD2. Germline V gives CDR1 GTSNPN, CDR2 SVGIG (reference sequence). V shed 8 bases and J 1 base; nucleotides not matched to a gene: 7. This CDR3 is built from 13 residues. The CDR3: CARDREGSYEQYF. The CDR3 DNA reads TGTGCCAGAGACCGGGAGGGGTCCTACGAGCAGTACTTC.

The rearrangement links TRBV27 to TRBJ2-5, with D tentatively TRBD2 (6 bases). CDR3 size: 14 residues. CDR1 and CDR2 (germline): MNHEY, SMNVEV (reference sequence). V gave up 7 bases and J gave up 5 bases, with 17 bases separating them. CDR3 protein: CASMAIQAGETQYF. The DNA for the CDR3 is TGTGCCAGCATGGCGATACAGGCGGGGGAGACCCAGTACTTC.

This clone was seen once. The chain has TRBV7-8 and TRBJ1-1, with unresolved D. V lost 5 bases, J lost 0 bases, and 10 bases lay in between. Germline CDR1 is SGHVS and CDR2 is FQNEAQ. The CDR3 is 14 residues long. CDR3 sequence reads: CASSPPRVNTEAFF. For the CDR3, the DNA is TGTGCCAGCAGCCCCCCCCGGGTGAACACTGAAGCTTTCTTT.

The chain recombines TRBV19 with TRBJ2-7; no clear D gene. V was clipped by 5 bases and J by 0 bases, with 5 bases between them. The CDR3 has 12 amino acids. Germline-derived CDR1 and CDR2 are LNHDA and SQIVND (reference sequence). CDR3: CASSPDSYEQYF. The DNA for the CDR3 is TGTGCCAGTAGTCCAGACTCCTACGAGCAGTACTTC.

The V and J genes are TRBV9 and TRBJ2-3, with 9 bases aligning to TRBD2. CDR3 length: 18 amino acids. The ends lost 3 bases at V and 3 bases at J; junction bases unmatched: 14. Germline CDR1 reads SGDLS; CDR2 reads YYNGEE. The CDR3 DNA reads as TGTGCCAGCAGCGGGGGATACCTTAGCGGGAGCGCAACAGATACGCAGTATTTT. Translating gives CASSGGYLSGSATDTQYF. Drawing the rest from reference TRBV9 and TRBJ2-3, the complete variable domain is DSGVTQTPKHLITATGQRVTLRCSPRSGDLSVYWYQQSLDQGLQFLIQYYNGEERAKGNILERFSAQQFPDLHSELNLSSLELGDSALYFCASSGGYLSGSATDTQYFGPGTRLTVL.

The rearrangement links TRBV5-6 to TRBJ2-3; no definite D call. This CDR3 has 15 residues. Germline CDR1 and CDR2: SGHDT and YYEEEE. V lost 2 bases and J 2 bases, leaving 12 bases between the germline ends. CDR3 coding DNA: TGTGCCAGCAGCTTCTCTCCGAGCGCCACAGATACGCAGTATTTT. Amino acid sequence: CASSFSPSATDTQYF.

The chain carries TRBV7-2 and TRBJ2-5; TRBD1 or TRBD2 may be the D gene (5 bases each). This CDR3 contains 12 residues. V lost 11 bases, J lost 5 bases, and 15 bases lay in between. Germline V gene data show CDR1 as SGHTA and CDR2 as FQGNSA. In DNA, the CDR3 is TGTGCCGGGGTGCAGGGACGGGAGACCCAGTACTTC. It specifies CAGVQGRETQYF.

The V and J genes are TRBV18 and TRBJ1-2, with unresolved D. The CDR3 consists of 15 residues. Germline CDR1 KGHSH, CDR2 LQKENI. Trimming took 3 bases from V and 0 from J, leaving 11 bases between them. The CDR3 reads CASSPDSIANYGYTF. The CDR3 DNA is TGTGCCAGCTCACCCGACTCGATTGCTAACTATGGCTACACCTTC.

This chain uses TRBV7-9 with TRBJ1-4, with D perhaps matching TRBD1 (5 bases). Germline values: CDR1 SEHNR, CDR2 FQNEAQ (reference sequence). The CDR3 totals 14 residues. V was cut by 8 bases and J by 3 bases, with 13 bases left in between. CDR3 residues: CASGSIGANEKLFF. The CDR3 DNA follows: TGTGCCAGCGGGTCAATAGGGGCTAATGAAAAACTGTTTTTT. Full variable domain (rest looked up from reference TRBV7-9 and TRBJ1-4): DTGVSQNPRHKITKRGQNVTFRCDPISEHNRLYWYRQTLGQGPEFLTYFQNEAQLEKSRLLSDRFSAERPKGSFSTLEIQRTEQGDSAMYLCASGSIGANEKLFFGSGTQLSVL.

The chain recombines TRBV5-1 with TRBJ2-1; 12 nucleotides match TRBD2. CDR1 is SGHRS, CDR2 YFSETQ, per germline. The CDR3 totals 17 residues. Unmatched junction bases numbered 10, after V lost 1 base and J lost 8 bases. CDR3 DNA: TGCGCCAGCAGCTTGACGGCTAGCGGGAGGGCCAGTTATGAGCAGTTCTTC. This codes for CASSLTASGRASYEQFF.

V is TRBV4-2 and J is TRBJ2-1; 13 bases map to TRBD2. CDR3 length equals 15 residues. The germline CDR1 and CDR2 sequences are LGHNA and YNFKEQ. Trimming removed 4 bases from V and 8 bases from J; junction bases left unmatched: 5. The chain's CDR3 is CASSPTSGGADEQFF. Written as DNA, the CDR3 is TGTGCCAGCAGCCCTACTAGCGGGGGGGCGGATGAGCAGTTCTTC.

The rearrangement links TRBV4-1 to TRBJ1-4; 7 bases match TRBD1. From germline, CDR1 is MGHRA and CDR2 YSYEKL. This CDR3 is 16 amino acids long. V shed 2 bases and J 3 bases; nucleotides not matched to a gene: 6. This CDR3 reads CASSQRGLTSNEKLFF. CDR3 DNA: TGCGCCAGCAGCCAAAGGGGGCTTACTTCTAATGAAAAACTGTTTTTT.